These 7 T cell receptor beta chains were sequenced from one sample in a study of T cell changes during pregnancy in multiple sclerosis. TCRdb keeps only in-frame clones here, not all; method: immunoSEQ multiplex PCR. This sample has approximately 20,000 clones, with about 88% found just once. The sequencing used CD8+ T cells from peripheral blood mononuclear cells, collected in the second trimester of pregnancy. These TCRs come from a female donor in good health, enrolled as a control in a pregnancy study.

The chain combines TRBV5-8 with TRBJ2-1, with D possibly TRBD2 on 6 matching bases. Trimming took 5 bases from V and 7 from J, leaving 34 bases between them. The CDR3 spans 20 residues. Germline assignment: CDR1 SGHTS and CDR2 YDEGEE. The CDR3 DNA reads as TGTGCCAGCAGGAGGGGAGACGGTCTGAGAGTGGGAGGAAACCTAAATGAGCAGTTCTTC. This encodes CASRRGDGLRVGGNLNEQFF.

The genes are TRBV19 and TRBJ2-7; 13 nucleotides match TRBD2. The CDR3 is made up of 19 amino acids. Germline CDR1 LNHDA, CDR2 SQIVND (reference sequence). The V gene end was trimmed by 3 bases and the J gene end by 0 bases; junction bases not matched to a gene: 11. The CDR3 is CASSIPRTSGGLSSYEQYF. CDR3 sequence (DNA): TGTGCCAGTAGTATTCCTCGGACTAGCGGGGGACTAAGCTCCTACGAGCAGTACTTC. The whole variable domain, remainder taken from reference TRBV19 and TRBJ2-7, is DGGITQSPKYLFRKEGQNVTLSCEQNLNHDAMYWYRQDPGQGLRLIYYSQIVNDFQKGDIAEGYSVSREKKESFPLTVTSAQKNPTAFYLCASSIPRTSGGLSSYEQYFGPGTRLTVT.

This chain joins TRBV2 and TRBJ2-7; the D is unclear. Germline V gene data show CDR1 as SNHLY and CDR2 as FYNNEI. The CDR3 is made up of 12 amino acids. Deletions cut 8 bases from V and 3 bases from J, with 11 bases between. CDR3 bases: TGTGCCAGCCTTACCGGTCGCTACGAGCAGTACTTC. It yields the protein CASLTGRYEQYF.

V gene TRBV29-1 combines with J gene TRBJ2-1; tentative D call: TRBD2 (5 bases). Germline V gives CDR1 SQVTM, CDR2 ANQGSEA. The CDR3 runs 13 residues. Trimming removed 8 bases at V and 9 bases at J, with 20 bases between. CDR3 residues: CSSRSLGKVEQFF. CDR3 nucleotides: TGCAGCTCTAGGTCACTAGGTAAGGTTGAGCAGTTCTTC.

The rearrangement uses TRBV5-6 and TRBJ2-2, with unresolved D. Looked up from germline, CDR1 is SGHDT and CDR2 is YYEEEE. This CDR3 region has 17 residues. With 0 bases removed from V and 6 bases from J, the gap between germline ends came to 18 bases. Written as DNA, the CDR3 is TGTGCCAGCAGCTTGGCGGCAGGAAACAACCCACCCGGGGAGCTGTTTTTT. It yields the protein CASSLAAGNNPPGELFF.

The chain couples TRBV28 to TRBJ1-1; D gene unclear. V lost 7 bases and J lost 3, with 15 bases in between. There are 14 residues in the CDR3. CDR1 and CDR2 (germline): MDHEN, SYDVKM. The CDR3 is CASMAVLPHTEAFF. The CDR3 coding sequence is TGTGCCAGCATGGCGGTACTCCCACACACTGAAGCTTTCTTT.

V is TRBV6-5 and J is TRBJ2-5; D ambiguous. This CDR3 has 12 amino acids. From germline, CDR1 is MNHEY and CDR2 SVGAGI. Trimming stripped 5 bases from V and 3 bases from J, with 7 bases between. The CDR3 DNA sequence: TGTGCCAGCAGTGATCTAAAAGAGACCCAGTACTTC. Its protein is CASSDLKETQYF.